This passage covers 10 T cell receptor beta chains from one sample sequenced in a study of T cells in Graves' hyperthyroidism and ophthalmopathy. RNA transcripts provided the source from which TCR beta CDR3 regions were amplified. The HTBI set primed first-round TCR CDR3 RT-PCR. TCRdb recomputed calls from the multiplex PCR reads with MiXCR, one row per CDR3 protein. In the table there are about 160,000 distinct CDR3 sequences, 8% to 9.5% of which are singletons. Material: blood. Every receptor here comes from a woman between 18 and 29 years old with Graves' hyperthyroidism that later progressed to Graves' ophthalmopathy.

This clonotype was seen repeatedly, ten times or more. The chain carries TRBV12-3 or TRBV12-4 and TRBJ2-2, with D unresolved. V was cut by 7 bases and J by 7 bases, with 19 bases left in between. CDR3 length: 15 residues. Here the CDR3 reads CASTRHRYGIGELFF. The CDR3 DNA is TGTGCCAGCACCCGACATCGGTATGGAATCGGGGAGCTGTTTTTT.

This clonotype was counted between two and nine times. This chain uses TRBV6-1 with TRBJ2-6; the match to TRBD2 covers 11 bases. The trim removed 9 bases at V and 0 bases at J, leaving 16 bases unmatched. The CDR3 is made up of 20 amino acids. Germline CDR1 reads MNHNS; CDR2 reads SASEGT. The CDR3 region is CARQVGLAGAPYSGANVLTF. Here the CDR3 DNA reads TGTGCCAGGCAAGTAGGACTAGCGGGTGCACCTTACTCTGGGGCCAACGTCCTGACTTTC.

This clonotype was recorded many times. V usage is TRBV24-1 and J usage is TRBJ2-5; D is possibly TRBD1 or TRBD2 (5 bases each). The germline CDR1 and CDR2 sequences are KGHDR and SFDVKD. Trimming pared 4 bases from V and 5 bases from J, leaving 16 bases between. This CDR3 has 15 residues. The CDR3 sequence is CATSDPRGARETQYF. The CDR3 bases are TGTGCCACCAGTGACCCCCGGGGCGCTAGGGAGACCCAGTACTTC.

This clonotype was counted at least ten times. The gene calls are TRBV13 and TRBJ2-7, with D uncertain. V was cut by 0 bases and J by 6 bases, with 12 bases left in between. This CDR3 is built from 14 residues. The germline V gene encodes CDR1 PRHDT and CDR2 FYEKMQ (reference sequence). The CDR3 region is CASSLGLVAREQYF. CDR3 coding DNA: TGTGCCAGCAGCTTAGGCCTAGTTGCGCGCGAGCAGTACTTC.

The chain has TRBV14 and TRBJ1-4; D gene unclear. The CDR3 totals 13 residues. The germline V gene encodes CDR1 SGHDN and CDR2 FVKESK. Trimming stripped 1 base from V and 8 bases from J, with 8 bases between. The CDR3 DNA is TGTGCCAGCAGCCAAGGGGCAAGGGAAAAACTGTTTTTT. Translation gives CASSQGAREKLFF.

This clonotype has a count of ten or more. The chain has TRBV30 and TRBJ2-5; TRBD2 matches at 9 bases. CDR3 length equals 13 residues. Germline lookup yields CDR1 GTSNPN and CDR2 SVGIG (reference sequence). After removal of 3 bases from V and 7 bases from J, the junction contained 6 bases not matched to a gene. The CDR3 DNA sequence: TGTGCCTGGAGACTAGCGGGTTCCGGGACCCAGTACTTC. Translating gives CAWRLAGSGTQYF.

This clonotype was found many times. This chain joins TRBV20-1 and TRBJ2-1, with TRBD2 matching 10 bases. The CDR3 runs to 20 residues. Germline-derived CDR1 and CDR2 are DFQATT and SNEGSKA (reference sequence). V was pared by 3 bases and J by 0 bases, with 17 bases of the junction left unmatched. The CDR3 nucleotides read TGCAGTGCTAGTGGTGGGGCTAGCGGGGGACAGATAGTCTCCTACAATGAGCAGTTCTTC. It specifies CSASGGASGGQIVSYNEQFF.

This clonotype was counted at least ten times. This sequence joins TRBV12-3 or TRBV12-4 and TRBJ2-2; the D gene is possibly TRBD1 (6 bases). The V end was cut by 2 bases, the J end by 4 bases, with 20 bases between. The CDR3 totals 18 residues. CDR3: CASSLLGRGNKATGELFF. The CDR3, as DNA: TGTGCCAGCAGTTTATTGGGCAGGGGTAATAAAGCCACCGGGGAGCTGTTTTTT.

This clonotype was counted ten times or more. One junction end disagrees with the germline gene, perhaps due to a read error. J is TRBJ1-5 and V is TRBV6-2 or TRBV6-3; the match to TRBD1 covers 8 bases. Germline V gene data show CDR1 as MNHEY and CDR2 as SVGEGT. This CDR3 is 19 amino acids long. In DNA, the CDR3 is TGTACCAGCAGTTACACACTACCGAGCTGGACAGGGTTCAATCAGCCCCAGCATTTT. It is translated as CTSSYTLPSWTGFNQPQHF.

Only a few counts were recorded for this clonotype. The chain has TRBV12-3 or TRBV12-4 and TRBJ2-7, with TRBD2 identical over 8 bases. V lost 6 bases, J lost 2 bases, and 6 bases stayed unmatched. CDR3 length: 14 residues. The CDR3 loop reads CASSVAGITYEQYF. DNA for the CDR3: TGTGCCAGCAGCGTAGCGGGAATAACCTACGAGCAGTACTTC.